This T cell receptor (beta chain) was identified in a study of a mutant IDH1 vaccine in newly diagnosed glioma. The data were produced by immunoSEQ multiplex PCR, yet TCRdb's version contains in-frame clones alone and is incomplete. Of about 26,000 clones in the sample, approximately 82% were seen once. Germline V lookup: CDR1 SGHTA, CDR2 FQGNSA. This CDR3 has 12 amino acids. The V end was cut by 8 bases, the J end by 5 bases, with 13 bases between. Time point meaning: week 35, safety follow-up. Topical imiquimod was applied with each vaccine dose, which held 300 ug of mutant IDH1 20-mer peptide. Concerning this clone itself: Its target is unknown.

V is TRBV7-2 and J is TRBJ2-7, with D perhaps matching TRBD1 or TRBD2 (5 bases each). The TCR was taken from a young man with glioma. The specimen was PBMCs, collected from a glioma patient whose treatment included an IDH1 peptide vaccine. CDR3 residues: CASEDGAHEQYF. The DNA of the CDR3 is TGTGCCAGCGAAGACGGGGCCCACGAGCAGTACTTC.